These 14 T cell receptor beta chains came from one sample sequenced in a study of blood T cell repertoires in COVID-19. Libraries were prepared by immunoSEQ multiplex PCR; TCRdb keeps only in-frame clonotypes and omits some of them. The data show approximately 110,000 clones, 70% to 90% seen once. The source material was peripheral blood. All receptors derive from a middle-aged man with acute or convalescent COVID-19.

The J gene is TRBJ1-2, the V gene TRBV19, with 9 bases matching TRBD1. The V and J ends lost 1 base and 4 bases, in that order; junction bases with no gene match: 7. The CDR3 consists of 16 residues. Germline values: CDR1 LNHDA, CDR2 SQIVND (reference sequence). Here the CDR3 reads CASSIGWGQGVYGYTF. CDR3 in DNA: TGTGCCAGTAGTATAGGTTGGGGACAGGGAGTCTATGGCTACACCTTC.

The V gene is TRBV10-3, the J gene TRBJ1-1; no definite D call. Germline V lookup: CDR1 ENHRY, CDR2 SYGVKD. V was clipped by 8 bases and J by 6 bases, with 19 bases between them. The length of the CDR3 is 14 residues. DNA of the CDR3: TGTGCCATCTCCCGGGAGGTCGGTGGACCTGAAGCTTTCTTT. Amino acids: CAISREVGGPEAFF.

The chain links TRBV18 to TRBJ2-5; D not resolved. The CDR3 extends over 13 amino acids. The germline V and J ends were trimmed by 3 bases and 5 bases, with 10 bases remaining between them. Germline values: CDR1 KGHSH, CDR2 LQKENI. This CDR3 reads CASSPQSAETQYF. The CDR3 DNA sequence: TGTGCCAGCTCACCTCAGAGCGCCGAGACCCAGTACTTC.

The genes are TRBV28 and TRBJ1-5; D not resolved. Germline V gene sequence: CDR1 MDHEN, CDR2 SYDVKM. This CDR3 is built from 14 residues. V gave up 6 bases and J gave up 6 bases, with 15 bases separating them. The CDR3 nucleotides are TGTGCCAGCAGCCCTGGGAGGGCGCCTCAGCCCCAGCATTTT. Translating it yields CASSPGRAPQPQHF. Full variable domain (remainder filled in from reference TRBV28 and TRBJ1-5): DVKVTQSSRYLVKRTGEKVFLECVQDMDHENMFWYRQDPGLGLRLIYFSYDVKMKEKGDIPEGYSVSREKKERFSLILESASTNQTSMYLCASSPGRAPQPQHFGDGTRLSIL.

The chain combines TRBV2 with TRBJ2-3; 9 nucleotides align to TRBD2. CDR3 size: 16 residues. Germline V gives CDR1 SNHLY, CDR2 FYNNEI. J lost 2 bases, V lost 6 bases, and 9 bases had no gene match. The CDR3 coding sequence is TGTGCCAGCAGCTTCCGGTTAGCGGGAGCCACAGATACGCAGTATTTT. Protein: CASSFRLAGATDTQYF.

The sample holds one count of this clone. This chain links TRBV7-2 with TRBJ2-6; TRBD1 matches 7 bases. After removal of 5 bases from V and 0 bases from J, the junction contained 10 bases not matched to a gene. Per germline, CDR1 SGHTA and CDR2 FQGNSA. The CDR3 extends over 18 amino acids. CDR3 coding DNA: TGTGCCAGCAGCCCCCGGACAGGCGCCCACTCTGGGGCCAACGTCCTGACTTTC. Translating gives CASSPRTGAHSGANVLTF.

The chain couples TRBV6-5 to TRBJ1-4; no clear D gene. This CDR3 comprises 14 residues. With 7 bases removed from V and 7 bases from J, the gap between germline ends came to 16 bases. CDR1 MNHEY and CDR2 SVGAGI come from the germline V gene. CDR3 sequence reads: CASTLHPGSEKLFF. In DNA form, the CDR3 reads TGTGCCAGCACCCTACACCCGGGGAGTGAAAAACTGTTTTTT.

CDR3 sequence reads: CSASLEETYEQYF. The CDR3 nucleotides are TGCAGTGCTAGTCTGGAGGAAACCTACGAGCAGTACTTC. This chain uses TRBV20-1 with TRBJ2-7; the D gene is possibly TRBD2 (5 bases). The CDR3 has 13 residues. Trimming removed 3 bases at V and 2 bases at J, with 11 bases between. Germline V gene data show CDR1 as DFQATT and CDR2 as SNEGSKA (reference sequence).

The genes are TRBV27 and TRBJ2-1; 7 bases map to TRBD2. Germline assignment: CDR1 MNHEY and CDR2 SMNVEV (reference sequence). This CDR3 is 15 amino acids long. Germline trimming cut 6 bases from V and 6 bases from J; bases unmatched to any gene: 11. Here the CDR3 reads CASSRRERTLNEQFF. The CDR3 DNA is TGTGCCAGCAGCCGGCGGGAGCGGACCCTCAATGAGCAGTTCTTC.

The rearrangement joins TRBV7-9 to TRBJ2-5; 8 nucleotides match TRBD1. The CDR3 loop spans 13 amino acids. With 8 bases clipped from V and 4 bases from J, the junction kept 6 bases outside the gene matches. The V gene's germline CDR1 is SEHNR and CDR2 FQNEAQ (reference sequence). This CDR3 reads CASSPRGPETQYF. The CDR3 bases are TGTGCCAGCTCTCCCAGGGGGCCAGAGACCCAGTACTTC. Together with reference TRBV7-9 and TRBJ2-5, the CDR3 gives the full variable domain: DTGVSQNPRHKITKRGQNVTFRCDPISEHNRLYWYRQTLGQGPEFLTYFQNEAQLEKSRLLSDRFSAERPKGSFSTLEIQRTEQGDSAMYLCASSPRGPETQYFGPGTRLLVL.

This chain links TRBV4-2 with TRBJ2-7; 9 nucleotides agree with TRBD2. The V gene end was trimmed by 3 bases and the J gene end by 5 bases; junction bases not matched to a gene: 14. Germline CDR1 and CDR2: LGHNA and YNFKEQ. The CDR3 totals 17 residues. CDR3 nucleotide sequence: TGTGCCAGCAGCCAGGGTACTAGCGGGTCCGCCCGCGACGAGCAGTACTTC. It is translated as CASSQGTSGSARDEQYF.

This sequence joins TRBV10-3 and TRBJ1-4, with D possibly matching TRBD1 (5 bases). Germline V gene lookup returns CDR1 ENHRY and CDR2 SYGVKD. The length of the CDR3 is 13 residues. The ends were cut back, 3 bases at V and 8 bases at J, with 10 bases in the middle. The CDR3 nucleotides are TGTGCCATCAGTGACAGGGCAAAGGAAAAACTGTTTTTT. Protein: CAISDRAKEKLFF.

The chain recombines TRBV18 with TRBJ2-3; the match to TRBD2 covers 9 bases. The trim removed 6 bases at V and 5 bases at J, leaving 12 bases unmatched. Looked up from germline, CDR1 is KGHSH and CDR2 is LQKENI. CDR3 length: 16 amino acids. CDR3 sequence (DNA): TGTGCCAGCTCTCAACCGGGACTAGCCACCGGAGATACGCAGTATTTT. Its translation: CASSQPGLATGDTQYF.

The CDR3 DNA follows: TGTGCCAGCAGCTCGACAGGAGTCTCCTACGAGCAGTACTTC. This gives the protein CASSSTGVSYEQYF. The gene calls are TRBV7-9 and TRBJ2-7; D may be TRBD1 (6 bases). There are 14 residues in the CDR3. CDR1 SEHNR and CDR2 FQNEAQ come from the germline V gene (reference sequence). Trimming left V 4 bases short and J 0 bases short, with 10 bases between.